One and the same sample provided the 14 T cell receptor beta chains below, sequenced in a study of blood T cell repertoires in COVID-19. The protocol was immunoSEQ multiplex PCR, while the TCRdb copy is restricted to in-frame clones and leaves out a portion. The data show 85,000 to 110,000 clones, nearly 85% seen once. The sample comprised peripheral blood. Receptor source: a human donor in a cohort sampled during active or convalescent COVID-19.

This chain joins TRBV6-2 or TRBV6-3 and TRBJ1-5, with 7 bases fitting TRBD1. V shed 6 bases and J 6 bases; nucleotides not matched to a gene: 8. Germline assignment: CDR1 MNHEY and CDR2 SVGEGT. CDR3 length equals 14 residues. The CDR3 nucleotides read TGTGCCAGCAGACCTGACAGGGTTACTCAGCCCCAGCATTTT. It translates to CASRPDRVTQPQHF.

The gene calls are TRBV6-5 and TRBJ1-5; 7 bases align to TRBD1. The V gene end was trimmed by 6 bases and the J gene end by 0 bases; junction bases not matched to a gene: 5. Per the germline V gene, CDR1 is MNHEY and CDR2 is SVGAGI. This CDR3 comprises 15 residues. CDR3 loop: CASRQTGSSNQPQHF. The CDR3 nucleotides are TGTGCCAGCAGACAGACAGGGAGTAGCAATCAGCCCCAGCATTTT.

The CDR3 DNA sequence: TGCAGTGCTAGTTTAGCGGGGGTACCTGAAGCTTTCTTT. It codes for CSASLAGVPEAFF. The rearrangement joins TRBV20-1 to TRBJ1-1, with D possibly TRBD1 on 5 matching bases. V was cut by 3 bases and J by 6 bases, with 14 bases left in between. This CDR3 has 13 residues. The germline CDR1 and CDR2 sequences are DFQATT and SNEGSKA (reference sequence).

The chain joins TRBV11-1 to TRBJ2-2; TRBD2 matches 7 bases. The CDR3 runs to 16 residues. Germline lookup yields CDR1 SGHAT and CDR2 FQDESV (reference sequence). V was pared by 6 bases and J by 1 base, with 8 bases of the junction left unmatched. CDR3 in DNA: TGTGCCAGCAGACCCGGCGGGGGTAGGAACACCGGGGAGCTGTTTTTT. It specifies CASRPGGGRNTGELFF. The full variable domain, with the rest looked up from reference TRBV11-1 and TRBJ2-2, is EAEVAQSPRYKITEKSQAVAFWCDPISGHATLYWYRQILGQGPELLVQFQDESVVDDSQLPKDRFSAERLKGVDSTLKIQPAELGDSAMYLCASRPGGGRNTGELFFGEGSRLTVL.

The sample holds one count of this clone. This chain joins TRBV4-2 and TRBJ1-5; possibly TRBD1 for D (5 bases). Germline V gene sequence: CDR1 LGHNA, CDR2 YNFKEQ. Trimming removed 1 base from V and 4 bases from J, with 17 bases in between. CDR3 length: 17 amino acids. CDR3 loop: CASSQGGRVARNQPQHF. The CDR3 DNA sequence: TGTGCCAGCAGCCAAGGTGGCAGGGTGGCGAGAAATCAGCCCCAGCATTTT.

The chain recombines TRBV10-2 with TRBJ2-7; the match to TRBD1 covers 8 bases. Germline CDR1 reads WSHSY; CDR2 reads SAAADI. The CDR3 consists of 14 residues. V trimming: 4 bases; J trimming: 4 bases; junction bases outside the gene matches: 6. The DNA for the CDR3 is TGCGCCAGCAGTGTGTTGGACAGGGTATACGAGCAGTACTTC. Its protein product is CASSVLDRVYEQYF.

This clone appeared a few times. This chain connects TRBV28 to TRBJ2-7, with 9 bases matching TRBD1. This CDR3 is built from 13 residues. V was clipped by 6 bases and J by 3 bases; unmatched bases: 3. Looked up from germline, CDR1 is MDHEN and CDR2 is SYDVKM. The CDR3 protein is CASRGQGRYEQYF. Written as DNA, the CDR3 is TGTGCCAGCAGAGGACAGGGGCGCTACGAGCAGTACTTC.

The chain has TRBV3-1 (or the pseudogene TRBV3-2) and TRBJ1-3; TRBD1 might be the D (6 bases). The germline CDR1 and CDR2 sequences are LGHDT and YNNKEL (reference sequence). The length of the CDR3 is 16 residues. Trimming stripped 4 bases from V and 2 bases from J, with 15 bases between. The CDR3 DNA reads as TGTGCCAGCAGCCCTACCGGGGGGCTTCCTGGAAACACCATATATTTT. Translating gives CASSPTGGLPGNTIYF.

The chain is built from TRBV6-5 and TRBJ2-7, with D hard to call. V was trimmed by 0 bases and J by 2 bases, leaving 11 bases between them. The CDR3 contains 15 residues. Germline lookup yields CDR1 MNHEY and CDR2 SVGAGI. CDR3 protein: CASSYSPRVAYEQYF. CDR3 DNA sequence: TGTGCCAGCAGTTACTCTCCCCGGGTCGCCTACGAGCAGTACTTC.

This clone has just a few counts. The V call is TRBV5-1, the J call TRBJ1-2, with D tentatively TRBD1 (5 bases). V gave up 0 bases and J gave up 7 bases, with 10 bases separating them. CDR3 length: 13 residues. Germline loops: CDR1 SGHRS, CDR2 YFSETQ. CDR3 bases: TGCGCCAGCAGCTTGGACAGGTGGAGTGGCTACACCTTC. Translating it yields CASSLDRWSGYTF.

This clone showed up just once. CDR3 in amino acids: CASSQEKGAYEQYF. DNA of the CDR3: TGCGCCAGCAGCCAAGAAAAGGGGGCCTACGAGCAGTACTTC. The chain uses TRBV4-3 and TRBJ2-7; TRBD1 is a possible D gene (6 bases). This CDR3 has 14 residues. V lost 0 bases and J lost 2, with 8 bases in between. Germline values: CDR1 LGHNA, CDR2 YSLEER.

This chain's CDR3 is CASSPPGGAWGEKLFF. CDR3 bases: TGCGCCAGCAGCCCCCCTGGGGGGGCGTGGGGTGAAAAACTGTTTTTT. The J gene is TRBJ1-4, the V gene TRBV5-1, with a tentative D call TRBD1 (6 bases). Trimming cost V 4 bases and J 7 bases, with 20 bases left between them. CDR3 length: 16 residues. The germline CDR1 and CDR2 sequences are SGHRS and YFSETQ.

The table lists this clone with a count of one. This sequence joins TRBV9 and TRBJ2-1; TRBD2 agrees at 10 bases. Trimming removed 4 bases from V and 4 bases from J; junction bases left unmatched: 5. The V gene's germline CDR1 is SGDLS and CDR2 YYNGEE. The CDR3 spans 15 residues. In nucleotides, the CDR3 is TGTGCCAGCAGCCTACTAGCGGGGAATTACAATGAGCAGTTCTTC. It is translated as CASSLLAGNYNEQFF.

This sequence joins TRBV12-3 or TRBV12-4 and TRBJ1-1; 9 bases fit TRBD1. The CDR3 spans 13 residues. V lost 3 bases and J lost 10; bases outside the gene matches: 6. CDR3 in amino acids: CASSFWDRDVAFF. The DNA for the CDR3 is TGTGCCAGCAGTTTTTGGGACAGGGATGTAGCTTTCTTT.